A selection of T cell receptor beta chains follows, all from one sample in a study of T cell changes during pregnancy in multiple sclerosis. Produced via immunoSEQ multiplex PCR; TCRdb's table is partial and in-frame only. The table includes 91,000 or so clones, approximately 92% detected once. This specimen consisted of peripheral blood, obtained after pregnancy. These receptors originate from a female donor with multiple sclerosis, enrolled in a pregnancy study. The CDR3 runs from the conserved cysteine through the conserved F or W. D genes are given only for firm matches. The size of a clone is reported for some rows only, either as once, few or many, or as a class for expanded clones.

d_call	v_call	clone_size	j_call	cdr3_aa	cdr3_nt
-	TRBV5-4	-	TRBJ1-2	CASSLEGAGGYTF	TGTGCCAGCAGCTTGGAAGGGGCGGGGGGCTACACCTTC
TRBD1	TRBV28	-	TRBJ1-2	CASSPVPGQGLAGYTF	TGTGCCAGCAGTCCAGTCCCGGGACAGGGTTTGGCTGGCTACACCTTC
-	TRBV10-1	once	TRBJ1-1	CASSASSPRQGPARNTEAFF	TGCGCCAGCAGTGCGTCCTCCCCACGGCAGGGGCCTGCCAGGAACACTGAAGCTTTCTTT
-	TRBV15	-	TRBJ1-3	CATSRDKGSSGNTIYF	TGTGCCACCAGCAGAGATAAAGGGAGCTCTGGAAACACCATATATTTT
-	TRBV10-2	once	TRBJ2-5	CASSLSSETQYF	TGCGCCAGCAGTCTTAGTAGCGAGACCCAGTACTTC
-	TRBV5-1	-	TRBJ2-1	CASSFGDTRNEQFF	TGCGCCAGCAGCTTTGGTGACACGCGCAATGAGCAGTTCTTC
TRBD2	TRBV5-1	-	TRBJ2-7	CASSSTTSGRVQYF	TGCGCCAGCAGCTCCACGACTAGCGGGAGGGTACAGTACTTC
-	TRBV30	-	TRBJ2-7	CAGGGDPYEQYF	TGTGCCGGTGGAGGAGACCCCTACGAGCAGTACTTC
-	TRBV12-2	-	TRBJ1-2	CASRLTVDRGHGYTF	TGTGCAAGTCGCCTGACTGTTGACAGGGGCCATGGCTACACCTTC
-	TRBV30	-	TRBJ2-1	CAWSVGGGQFF	TGTGCCTGGAGTGTTGGGGGAGGGCAGTTCTTC
-	TRBV5-1	-	TRBJ1-1	CASSFIQSGLNTEAFF	TGCGCCAGCAGCTTCATTCAATCCGGTTTGAACACTGAAGCTTTCTTT
-	TRBV5-1	-	TRBJ1-3	CASSEGTTGNTIYF	TGCGCCAGCAGCGAAGGGACAACTGGAAACACCATATATTTT
-	TRBV5-1	-	TRBJ2-7	CASSFTGVGEQYF	TGCGCCAGCAGCTTCACAGGAGTGGGGGAGCAGTACTTC
TRBD2	TRBV5-4	-	TRBJ2-3	CASSPLGPSGGTDTQYF	TGTGCCAGCAGTCCTTTAGGCCCTAGCGGGGGCACAGATACGCAGTATTTT
TRBD2	TRBV7-3	-	TRBJ2-3	CASSSPTSGGRTDTQYF	TGTGCCAGCAGCTCCCCTACTAGCGGGGGGCGCACAGATACGCAGTATTTT
-	TRBV11-3	-	TRBJ2-5	CASSLGAIFGEAQETQYF	TGTGCCAGCAGCTTAGGGGCAATTTTTGGGGAGGCCCAAGAGACCCAGTACTTC
-	TRBV6-1	once	TRBJ2-7	CASSEAGHASYEQYF	TGTGCCAGCAGTGAAGCGGGCCACGCCTCCTACGAGCAGTACTTC
-	TRBV5-1	once	TRBJ2-4	CASRKGLKNIQYF	TGCGCCAGCAGGAAGGGGCTAAAAAACATTCAGTACTTC
TRBD1	TRBV5-1	-	TRBJ1-4	CASSLSDRGGKLFF	TGCGCCAGCAGCTTATCGGACAGGGGAGGAAAACTGTTTTTT
-	TRBV2	once	TRBJ2-7	CASTRTYEQYF	TGTGCCAGCACTAGAACCTACGAGCAGTACTTC
TRBD1	TRBV30	-	TRBJ1-2	CVHIGQGTYGYTF	TGTGTACACATCGGACAGGGGACCTATGGCTACACCTTC
TRBD1	TRBV6-5	-	TRBJ2-1	CASSIAGTGHNEQFF	TGTGCCAGCAGTATAGCCGGGACAGGCCACAATGAGCAGTTCTTC
-	TRBV5-6	-	TRBJ2-2	CASGRRGLRTGELFF	TGTGCCAGCGGTAGGAGGGGGCTACGGACCGGGGAGCTGTTTTTT
-	TRBV6-1	once	TRBJ2-7	CASSGLTTGTYEQYF	TGTGCCAGCAGCGGGTTAACGACTGGCACCTACGAGCAGTACTTC
TRBD1	TRBV23-1	-	TRBJ2-2	CASSQNRGSTGELFF	TGCGCCAGCAGTCAGAACAGGGGGTCCACCGGGGAGCTGTTTTTT
-	TRBV10-3	-	TRBJ2-1	CAISDPWGGNNEQFF	TGTGCCATCAGTGACCCGTGGGGCGGGAACAATGAGCAGTTCTTC
-	TRBV11-2	once	TRBJ1-1	CASSLVGGSVTEAFF	TGTGCCAGCAGCTTAGTTGGCGGGTCGGTCACTGAAGCTTTCTTT
-	TRBV2	-	TRBJ1-1	CASRQGPNTEAFF	TGTGCCAGCAGACAGGGTCCCAACACTGAAGCTTTCTTT
-	TRBV19	once	TRBJ1-5	CASSPGNQPQHF	TGTGCCAGTTCCCCGGGGAATCAGCCCCAGCATTTT
TRBD2	TRBV7-9	-	TRBJ2-7	CASSSTSGRIFYEQYF	TGTGCCAGCAGCTCCACTAGCGGGAGAATCTTCTACGAGCAGTACTTC